Following are 23 T cell receptor beta chains from one sample sequenced in a study of CD8+ T cells in alopecia areata. cDNA serving as the sequencing template came from extracted, reverse transcribed RNA. Some clones are missing from TCRdb's copy, which holds only in-frame ones; the method was immunoSEQ multiplex PCR. Altogether some 170,000 clones are present, 58% being singletons, with the ten largest covering around 15%. Treatment: oral pan-JAK inhibitor, 5-10 mg twice daily. Here the sequenced sample was CD4+ T cells sorted from blood, taken at approximately week 60, from a patient treated with tofacitinib. The receptor set was obtained from a human donor with alopecia areata.

This clone has just a few counts. The genes are TRBV6-6 and TRBJ1-1; 7 nucleotides match TRBD1. The germline V gene has CDR1 MNHNY and CDR2 SVGAGI (reference sequence). The V segment lost 6 bases and the J segment 3 bases; nucleotides outside the gene matches: 4. CDR3 length: 13 residues. This CDR3 is CASSPTGDTEAFF. Written as DNA, the CDR3 is TGTGCCAGCAGCCCCACAGGGGACACTGAAGCTTTCTTT.

This chain uses TRBV11-1 with TRBJ2-7; 8 bases map to TRBD1. The CDR3 contains 14 residues. CDR1 is SGHAT, CDR2 FQDESV, per germline (reference sequence). With 0 bases clipped from V and 5 bases from J, the junction kept 3 bases outside the gene matches. CDR3 sequence reads: CASSLAQQGDEQYF. As DNA, the CDR3 is TGTGCCAGCAGCTTAGCCCAACAGGGGGACGAGCAGTACTTC.

The chain is built from TRBV2 and TRBJ1-5, with TRBD1 as a possible D gene (5 bases). V was clipped by 6 bases and J by 4 bases, with 10 bases between them. The CDR3 loop spans 13 amino acids. CDR1 and CDR2 (germline): SNHLY, FYNNEI. This chain's CDR3 is CASRRDPNQPQHF. CDR3 nucleotides: TGTGCCAGCAGGAGGGACCCGAATCAGCCCCAGCATTTT.

About this clone: Other nucleotide sequences in the sample specify the same CDR3. J is TRBJ2-3 and V is TRBV30; no clear D gene. There are 12 residues in the CDR3. Trimming left V 0 bases short and J 4 bases short, with 5 bases between. CDR1 and CDR2 from the germline V gene are GTSNPN and SVGIG (reference sequence). In nucleotides, the CDR3 is TGTGCCTGGAGTGTAACGGCAGATACGCAGTATTTT. Protein product: CAWSVTADTQYF.

This chain links TRBV21-1 with TRBJ2-7; no check of the table's D call, TRBD2, against the DNA was made. TRBV21-1 has pseudogene status. There are 14 residues in the CDR3. The CDR3: CARAGGLRLYEQYF. The CDR3, as DNA: TGTGCCAGAGCGGGGGGTCTTCGCCTCTACGAGCAGTACTTC.

About this clone: Other DNA variants within this sample encode the same CDR3. The chain uses TRBV30 and TRBJ1-2, with D possibly matching TRBD1 (5 bases). CDR3 length: 14 residues. Germline V gene lookup returns CDR1 GTSNPN and CDR2 SVGIG (reference sequence). Between the trimmed V and J ends, which lost 0 bases and 1 base, there was a span of 9 bases. In DNA, the CDR3 is TGTGCCTGGAGTGTACATCAGGGTAACTATGGCTACACCTTC. It translates to CAWSVHQGNYGYTF.

The V and J genes are TRBV29-1 and TRBJ1-1; a weak D match, TRBD1 (6 bases). CDR3 length equals 13 residues. V was pared by 7 bases and J by 3 bases, with 15 bases between. Per the germline V gene, CDR1 is SQVTM and CDR2 is ANQGSEA. The CDR3 region is CSAMDRSDTEAFF. CDR3 sequence (DNA): TGCAGCGCCATGGACAGAAGTGACACTGAAGCTTTCTTT.

The chain recombines TRBV6-6 with TRBJ1-5; D possibly corresponds to TRBD1 (5 bases). Deletions cut 7 bases from V and 5 bases from J, with 18 bases between. This CDR3 contains 15 residues. Looked up from germline, CDR1 is MNHNY and CDR2 is SVGAGI (reference sequence). The CDR3 here is CASKKKGRTHQPQHF. The CDR3, as DNA: TGTGCCAGCAAGAAGAAGGGACGGACCCATCAGCCCCAGCATTTT.

This clone appeared a few times. The V call is TRBV7-9, the J call TRBJ2-6; D uncertain. The CDR3 spans 14 residues. In germline, CDR1 is SEHNR, CDR2 FQNEAQ (reference sequence). V was trimmed by 0 bases and J by 4 bases, leaving 4 bases between them. The CDR3 reads CASSLAIGANVLTF. Written as DNA, the CDR3 is TGTGCCAGCAGCTTAGCCATCGGGGCCAACGTCCTGACTTTC.

This sequence joins TRBV19 and TRBJ2-1, with a tentative D call TRBD2 (7 bases). CDR3 length: 13 amino acids. Deletions cut 9 bases from V and 2 bases from J, with 11 bases between. CDR1 LNHDA and CDR2 SQIVND come from the germline V gene (reference sequence). Here the CDR3 DNA reads TGTGCCAGCGGGGGGCACCCCTACAATGAGCAGTTCTTC. Protein product: CASGGHPYNEQFF.

As DNA, the CDR3 is TGTGCCAGCACCGCGAGGCAGCCCCAGCATTTT. Amino acid sequence: CASTARQPQHF. The rearrangement joins TRBV27 to TRBJ1-5; no definite D call. The CDR3 loop spans 11 amino acids. Per the germline V gene, CDR1 is MNHEY and CDR2 is SMNVEV (reference sequence). V was cut by 7 bases and J by 7 bases, with 8 bases left in between.

CDR3 in DNA: TGTGCCAGCTCACCAAGGGGAAATACGCAGTATTTT. Residues: CASSPRGNTQYF. The chain couples TRBV18 to TRBJ2-3; D perhaps matches TRBD1 (5 bases). Germline V gene lookup returns CDR1 KGHSH and CDR2 LQKENI. Between the trimmed V and J ends, which lost 2 bases and 7 bases, there was a span of 7 bases. There are 12 residues in the CDR3.

The gene calls are TRBV6-5 and TRBJ2-4, with TRBD2 identical over 9 bases. CDR3 length: 14 residues. The germline gives CDR1 MNHEY, CDR2 SVGAGI. Trimming removed 5 bases from V and 7 bases from J; junction bases left unmatched: 6. Here the CDR3 reads CASSRGGAENIQYF. Here the CDR3 DNA reads TGTGCCAGCAGTCGCGGGGGGGCCGAGAACATTCAGTACTTC.

This clone turned up a few times. V and J are TRBV30 and TRBJ2-6, with D unclear. Germline CDR1 GTSNPN, CDR2 SVGIG (reference sequence). Trimming left V 2 bases short and J 0 bases short, with 11 bases between. This CDR3 region has 16 residues. CDR3 coding DNA: TGTGCCTGGAGTAGGCCCCCCAGCTCTGGGGCCAACGTCCTGACTTTC. Encoded protein: CAWSRPPSSGANVLTF.

V and J are TRBV7-9 and TRBJ2-5; D is ambiguous. Germline values: CDR1 SEHNR, CDR2 FQNEAQ (reference sequence). Trimming removed 2 bases from V and 0 bases from J, with 7 bases in between. This CDR3 comprises 14 residues. CDR3 in DNA: TGTGCCAGCAGCTTATCCGACAACCAAGAGACCCAGTACTTC. As protein: CASSLSDNQETQYF.

This clone turned up a few times. Other DNA sequences in this specimen translate into the identical CDR3. The rearrangement joins TRBV20-1 to TRBJ1-2; D not certain. Germline V gene data show CDR1 as DFQATT and CDR2 as SNEGSKA (reference sequence). CDR3 length equals 10 residues. V was shortened by 3 bases and J by 4 bases, with 3 bases between the two germline ends. The CDR3 bases are TGCAGTGCTAGGGGCTATGGCTACACCTTC. Its protein is CSARGYGYTF.

This clone was counted at least ten times. The CDR3 DNA reads TGTGCCAGCAGCCGACCTGGCGGGGAGGTGGAGACCCAGTACTTC. It encodes CASSRPGGEVETQYF. J is TRBJ2-5 and V is TRBV28; D possibly corresponds to TRBD2 (6 bases). V dropped 6 bases and J dropped 5 bases, with 19 bases sitting between them. Germline lookup yields CDR1 MDHEN and CDR2 SYDVKM. This CDR3 has 15 amino acids.

This clone came up once. The genes are TRBV30 and TRBJ2-5, with 9 bases aligning to TRBD2. The J call may be wrong; the DNA end is better matched by TRBJ2-7. The CDR3 contains 15 residues. Germline values: CDR1 GTSNPN, CDR2 SVGIG (reference sequence). The CDR3 bases are TGTGCCTGGACTCGGGCGGGAGGGACCCCCTACGAGCAGTACTTC. As protein: CAWTRAGGTPYEQYF.

A few counts support this clone. The chain has TRBV5-1 and TRBJ1-2; a possible D gene is TRBD1 (5 bases). Germline V CDR1 and CDR2: SGHRS, YFSETQ. The CDR3 sequence is 15 residues long. The germline V and J ends were trimmed by 0 bases and 4 bases, with 13 bases remaining between them. CDR3 nucleotide sequence: TGCGCCAGCAGCTTGGACCTTGCAGGGTTCTATGGCTACACCTTC. Translation gives CASSLDLAGFYGYTF.

This clone was detected only a few times. This sequence joins TRBV5-6 and TRBJ2-5; D not certain. Trimming removed 4 bases from V and 7 bases from J, with 8 bases in between. This CDR3 region has 11 residues. Germline V lookup: CDR1 SGHDT, CDR2 YYEEEE. CDR3 amino acids: CASSRSRTQYF. In nucleotides, the CDR3 is TGTGCCAGCAGCCGTTCGCGGACCCAGTACTTC.

In nucleotides, the CDR3 is TGTGCCAGCAGCCCAACAGGGGGCGAGCAGTACTTC. Translating it yields CASSPTGGEQYF. This chain joins TRBV7-3 and TRBJ2-7, with 8 nucleotides matching TRBD1. The CDR3 is 12 amino acids. Trimming cost V 5 bases and J 6 bases; bases outside gene matches: 3. The germline V gene has CDR1 SGHTA and CDR2 FQGTGA.

Only a few counts were recorded for this clone. The same CDR3 arises from other DNA sequences in this sample as well. The genes are TRBV29-1 and TRBJ2-7, with D perhaps matching TRBD1 (5 bases). The germline V and J ends were trimmed by 3 bases and 5 bases, with 11 bases remaining between them. CDR1 is SQVTM and CDR2 is ANQGSEA in the germline V gene. CDR3 length: 12 amino acids. The CDR3 region is CSVEGQGDEQYF. In nucleotides, the CDR3 is TGCAGCGTTGAGGGTCAAGGGGACGAGCAGTACTTC.

The chain joins TRBV27 to TRBJ2-7; 7 nucleotides match TRBD1. V gave up 4 bases and J gave up 4 bases; unmatched junction bases: 13. Germline V gene sequence: CDR1 MNHEY, CDR2 SMNVEV (reference sequence). The CDR3 is 16 amino acids. Written as DNA, the CDR3 is TGTGCCAGCAGTTCGACCATCCGGGACAGCGGATACGAGCAGTACTTC. It specifies CASSSTIRDSGYEQYF.